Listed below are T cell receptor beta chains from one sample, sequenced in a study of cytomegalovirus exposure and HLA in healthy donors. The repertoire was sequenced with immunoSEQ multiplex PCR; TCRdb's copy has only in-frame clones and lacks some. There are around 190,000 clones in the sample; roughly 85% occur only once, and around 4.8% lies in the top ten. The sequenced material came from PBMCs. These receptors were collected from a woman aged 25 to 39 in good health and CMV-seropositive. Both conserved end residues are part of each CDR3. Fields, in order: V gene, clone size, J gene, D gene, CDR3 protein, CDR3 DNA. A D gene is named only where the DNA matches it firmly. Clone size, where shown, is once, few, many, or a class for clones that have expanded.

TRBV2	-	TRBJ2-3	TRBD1	CASSEQGAEDTQYF	TGTGCCAGCAGTGAGCAGGGGGCGGAAGATACGCAGTATTTT
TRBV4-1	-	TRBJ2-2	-	CASSQDFQGRTGELFF	TGCGCCAGCAGCCAAGATTTTCAGGGGCGGACCGGGGAGCTGTTTTTT
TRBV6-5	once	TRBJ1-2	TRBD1	CASSYSTGDYGYTF	TGTGCCAGCAGTTACAGTACAGGGGACTATGGCTACACCTTC
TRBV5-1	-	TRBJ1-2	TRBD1	CASSYRTGGGYGYTF	TGCGCCAGCAGCTACAGGACAGGGGGCGGCTATGGCTACACCTTC
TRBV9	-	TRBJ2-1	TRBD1	CASSGTGGSNEQFF	TGTGCCAGCAGCGGGACAGGGGGCTCCAATGAGCAGTTCTTC
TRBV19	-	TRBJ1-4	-	CASSTGTNEKLFF	TGTGCCAGTTCGACGGGAACTAATGAAAAACTGTTTTTT
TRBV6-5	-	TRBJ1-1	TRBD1	CASSHGQGVSPEAFF	TGTGCCAGCAGTCACGGACAGGGGGTCTCTCCTGAAGCTTTCTTT
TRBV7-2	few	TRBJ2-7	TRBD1	CASRFRQGDSEQYF	TGTGCCAGCAGATTTCGACAGGGGGATAGCGAGCAGTACTTC
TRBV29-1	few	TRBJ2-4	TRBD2	CSVTRLAGSSLAKNIQYF	TGCAGCGTCACCAGACTAGCGGGGTCATCACTAGCCAAAAACATTCAGTACTTC
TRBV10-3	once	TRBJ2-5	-	CAISAGGETQYF	TGTGCCATCAGTGCCGGAGGAGAGACCCAGTACTTC
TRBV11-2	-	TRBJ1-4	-	CASSGDRREKLFF	TGTGCCAGCAGCGGTGACAGGCGGGAAAAACTGTTTTTT
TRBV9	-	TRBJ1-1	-	CASSVGGKGANTEAFF	TGTGCCAGCAGCGTAGGAGGCAAAGGGGCCAACACTGAAGCTTTCTTT
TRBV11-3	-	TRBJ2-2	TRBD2	CASSFAGVLGELFF	TGTGCCAGCAGCTTTGCGGGAGTACTCGGGGAGCTGTTTTTT
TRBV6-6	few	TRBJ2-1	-	CASSSPGEDEQFF	TGTGCCAGCAGTTCCCCCGGGGAGGATGAGCAGTTCTTC
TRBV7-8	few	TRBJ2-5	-	CASSFFRDEQETQYF	TGTGCCAGCAGCTTCTTCAGGGATGAACAAGAGACCCAGTACTTC
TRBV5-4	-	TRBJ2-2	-	CASSPLTGTGELFF	TGTGCCAGCAGCCCTTTGACAGGAACCGGGGAGCTGTTTTTT
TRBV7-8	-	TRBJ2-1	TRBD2	CASSPWRGAYEQFF	TGTGCCAGCAGCCCTTGGCGGGGGGCTTACGAGCAGTTCTTC
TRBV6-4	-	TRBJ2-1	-	CASSDSRGGGVRPYNEQFF	TGTGCCAGCAGTGACTCGAGGGGTGGAGGGGTTCGTCCCTACAATGAGCAGTTCTTC
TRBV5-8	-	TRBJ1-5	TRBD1	CASSERTGPHYSNQPQHF	TGTGCCAGCAGCGAACGGACAGGGCCGCATTATAGCAATCAGCCCCAGCATTTT
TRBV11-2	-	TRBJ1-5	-	CASSLDLDQPQHF	TGTGCCAGCAGCTTAGACCTAGATCAGCCCCAGCATTTT
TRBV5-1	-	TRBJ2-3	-	CASSLGGGPPTDTQYF	TGCGCCAGCAGCTTAGGGGGAGGGCCACCCACAGATACGCAGTATTTT
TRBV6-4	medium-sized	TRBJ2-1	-	CASSDSGEHNEQFF	TGTGCCAGCAGTGACTCAGGAGAACACAATGAGCAGTTCTTC
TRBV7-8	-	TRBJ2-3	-	CASSEGGGTRTDTQYF	TGTGCCAGCAGCGAGGGGGGGGGTACCCGGACAGATACGCAGTATTTT
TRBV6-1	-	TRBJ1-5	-	CASNMDTVGIQPQHF	TGTGCCAGCAATATGGACACGGTTGGTATTCAGCCCCAGCATTTT
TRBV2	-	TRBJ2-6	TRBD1	CASMGTGGTGANVLTF	TGTGCCAGCATGGGGACAGGGGGGACTGGGGCCAACGTCCTGACTTTC
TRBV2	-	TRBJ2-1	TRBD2	CASSSSGGAYNEQFF	TGTGCCAGCAGTAGTAGCGGGGGGGCATACAATGAGCAGTTCTTC
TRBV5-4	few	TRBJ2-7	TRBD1	CASTLTGTGPYEQYF	TGTGCCAGCACCCTGACCGGGACAGGGCCCTACGAGCAGTACTTC
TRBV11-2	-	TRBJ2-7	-	CASSSGQGKVGEQYF	TGTGCCAGCAGCTCAGGGCAGGGGAAGGTGGGGGAGCAGTACTTC
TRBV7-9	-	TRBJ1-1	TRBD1	CASTLGTGENTEAFF	TGTGCCAGCACCCTGGGGACAGGGGAGAACACTGAAGCTTTCTTT
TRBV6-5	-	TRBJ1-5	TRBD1	CASSPGTAQPQHF	TGTGCCAGCAGTCCCGGGACAGCCCAGCCCCAGCATTTT
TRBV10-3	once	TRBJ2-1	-	CAISGGTSSYNEQFF	TGTGCCATCAGTGGGGGGACTTCCTCCTACAATGAGCAGTTCTTC
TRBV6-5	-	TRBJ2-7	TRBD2	CASSFVGRYEQYF	TGTGCCAGCAGTTTTGTCGGGAGGTACGAGCAGTACTTC
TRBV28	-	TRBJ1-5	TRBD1	CASSTGTGVWQPQHF	TGTGCCAGCAGTACCGGGACAGGGGTTTGGCAGCCCCAGCATTTT
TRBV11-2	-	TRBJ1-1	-	CASSSLGGGTEAFF	TGTGCCAGCAGCTCCTTGGGGGGGGGTACTGAAGCTTTCTTT
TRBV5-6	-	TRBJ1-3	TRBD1	CASSLGTAGNTIYF	TGTGCCAGCAGCCTAGGGACAGCCGGAAACACCATATATTTT
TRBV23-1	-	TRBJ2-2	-	CASSLVFFTGELFF	TGCGCCAGCAGCCTCGTTTTTTTCACCGGGGAGCTGTTTTTT
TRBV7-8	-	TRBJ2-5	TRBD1	CASSLAGPHGTEETQYF	TGTGCCAGCAGCTTAGCGGGGCCCCATGGGACAGAAGAGACCCAGTACTTC
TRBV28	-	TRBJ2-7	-	CASSRLGLAYEQYF	TGTGCCAGCAGTCGACTAGGACTGGCCTACGAGCAGTACTTC
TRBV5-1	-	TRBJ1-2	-	CASSQDTTPYGYTF	TGCGCCAGCAGCCAGGACACGACTCCTTATGGCTACACCTTC
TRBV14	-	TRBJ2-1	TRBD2	CASSPGLAGWGDNEQFF	TGTGCCAGCAGCCCTGGACTAGCGGGGTGGGGGGACAATGAGCAGTTCTTC
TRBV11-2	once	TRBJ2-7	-	CASGGSGEQYF	TGTGCCAGCGGAGGAAGCGGGGAGCAGTACTTC
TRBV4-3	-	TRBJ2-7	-	CASSQDRTAYEQYF	TGCGCCAGCAGCCAGGACCGGACAGCCTACGAGCAGTACTTC
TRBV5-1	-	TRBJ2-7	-	CASSIGGFDYEQYF	TGCGCCAGCAGCATAGGGGGTTTTGACTACGAGCAGTACTTC
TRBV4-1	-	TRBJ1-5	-	CASSRGTPRGLSNQPQHF	TGCGCCAGCAGCCGAGGGACTCCTAGGGGCCTTAGCAATCAGCCCCAGCATTTT
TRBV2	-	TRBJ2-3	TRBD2	CASSGVAGGADTQYF	TGTGCCAGCAGTGGGGTAGCGGGAGGGGCAGATACGCAGTATTTT
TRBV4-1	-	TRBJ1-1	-	CASSQVTGNTEAFF	TGCGCCAGCAGCCAAGTCACAGGGAACACTGAAGCTTTCTTT
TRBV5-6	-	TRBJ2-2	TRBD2	CASSSLGTSGGNTGELFF	TGTGCCAGCAGCTCCCTAGGGACTAGCGGGGGCAACACCGGGGAGCTGTTTTTT
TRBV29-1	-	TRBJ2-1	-	CSGEGSGSYNEQFF	TGCAGCGGTGAGGGTAGCGGATCCTACAATGAGCAGTTCTTC
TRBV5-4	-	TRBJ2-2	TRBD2	CASSLPAGGNTGELFF	TGTGCCAGCAGCTTGCCAGCGGGAGGGAACACCGGGGAGCTGTTTTTT
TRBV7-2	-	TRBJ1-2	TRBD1	CASRITGGDNYGYTF	TGTGCCAGCAGAATTACAGGGGGCGATAACTATGGCTACACCTTC
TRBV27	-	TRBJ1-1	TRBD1	CASSRQGPMNTEAFF	TGTGCCAGCAGCCGACAGGGACCTATGAACACTGAAGCTTTCTTT
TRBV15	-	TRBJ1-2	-	CATSREAGNGYTF	TGTGCCACCAGCAGAGAGGCAGGGAATGGCTACACCTTC
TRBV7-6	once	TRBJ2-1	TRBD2	CASRATSGLDNEQFF	TGTGCCAGCAGGGCTACTAGCGGGTTGGACAATGAGCAGTTCTTC